One and the same sample provided the 2 T cell receptor beta chains below, sequenced in a study of blood T cell repertoires in COVID-19. The data were produced by immunoSEQ multiplex PCR, yet TCRdb's version contains in-frame clones alone and is incomplete. The sample shows a few hundred thousand clones, around 90% of them seen only once. Sequencing was performed on peripheral blood. All receptors come from a man aged 55 to 70 with acute or convalescent COVID-19.

The J gene is TRBJ1-6, the V gene TRBV25-1; 7 bases align to TRBD1. There are 17 residues in the CDR3. Trimming cost V 7 bases and J 0 bases; bases outside gene matches: 9. Germline lookup yields CDR1 MGHDK and CDR2 SYGVNS. In DNA, the CDR3 is TGTGCCAGCACCCACGGGGGACAGAGCTCCTATAATTCACCCCTCCACTTT. Protein: CASTHGGQSSYNSPLHF.

The chain recombines TRBV5-1 with TRBJ1-1; 8 bases map to TRBD1. The germline V gene has CDR1 SGHRS and CDR2 YFSETQ. V lost 4 bases to trimming and J lost 3 bases; unmatched junction nucleotides: 8. The CDR3 spans 15 residues. This CDR3 reads CASSGQGSLDTEAFF. CDR3 coding DNA: TGCGCCAGCAGCGGACAGGGATCTCTCGACACTGAAGCTTTCTTT.